The table lists the clone carrying this T cell receptor (beta chain) with a few counts. Its antigen remains unidentified. At the DNA level, this CDR3 is encoded by other sequences in the same sample as well. These data originate in a study of beta chain features in type 1 diabetes. General study points: Whether HLA type influences TCRB rearrangement remained unresolved here. The cDNA sequencing approach could over-represent high-TCR-expressing cells.

The authors reverse transcribed all of the isolated RNA, so sequencing captured expressed TCRB transcripts. The protocol was immunoSEQ multiplex PCR, while the TCRdb copy is restricted to in-frame clones and leaves out a portion. The sample includes 430,000 or so clones, approximately 10% of them seen just once. CD4+ cells of the naive, central memory, regulatory and stem cell-like memory types were sorted via CD45RO/CCR7/CD25/CD127/CD95/CD27. The CDR3 has 14 residues. Per the germline V gene, CDR1 is SGHTA and CDR2 is FQGNSA. The germline V and J ends were trimmed by 0 bases and 0 bases, with 2 bases remaining between them.

The clonotype originates from a woman younger than 30 in good health. The chain combines TRBV7-2 with TRBJ2-2; D ambiguous. Sequencing was done on a sample of naive CD4+ T cells from blood. In nucleotides, the CDR3 is TGTGCCAGCAGCTTAGCTGCGAACACCGGGGAGCTGTTTTTT. Protein: CASSLAANTGELFF.